Included here is one T cell receptor (beta chain) sequence, with context. The sample providers were healthy Caucasian people from Russia, aged roughly 6 to 90. The use of a sample-barcoded 5' primer and a J-beta primer mix characterized a second PCR of roughly 6 to 11 cycles. TCRdb called the 5' RACE reads again in MiXCR, with one record for every CDR3 protein. The sample lists about 640,000 distinct CDR3 sequences; around two fifths were seen once. The data were obtained in a study of blood T cells in healthy people across ages. The clonotype comes from a man older than 75 in good health. Sequencing used blood.

The CDR3 spells CASSPGAGGLEKLFF. The CDR3 coding sequence is TGTGCCAGCAGCCCTGGGGCAGGGGGGCTTGAAAAACTGTTTTTT. This chain connects TRBV7-3 to TRBJ1-4, with 7 bases lining up with TRBD1. There are 15 residues in the CDR3. Looked up from germline, CDR1 is SGHTA and CDR2 is FQGTGA. Losses at the gene ends were 5 bases for V and 7 bases for J; bases not matched to a gene: 10.